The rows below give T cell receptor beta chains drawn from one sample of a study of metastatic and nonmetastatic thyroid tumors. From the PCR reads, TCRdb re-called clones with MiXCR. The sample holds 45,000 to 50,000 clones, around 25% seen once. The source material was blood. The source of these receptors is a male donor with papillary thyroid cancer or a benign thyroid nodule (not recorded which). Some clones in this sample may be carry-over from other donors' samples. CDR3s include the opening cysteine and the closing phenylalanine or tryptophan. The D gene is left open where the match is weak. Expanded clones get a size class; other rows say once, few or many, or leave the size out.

CSVARGYEQYF TRBV29-1 NA NA
CASSDQADSGANVLTF TRBV7-8 many NA
CSSSDSTYEQYF TRBV2 few NA
CASSESRVAGQETQYF TRBV10-1 few TRBD2
CASSVRGGEQYF TRBV2 NA NA
CSARDQGRAFF TRBV20-1 NA NA
CASSPWGARLQF TRBV27 NA NA
CASSQLGFDTGELFF TRBV14 many NA
CASRTSGSPADTQYF TRBV6-4 medium-sized TRBD2
CASSAGQHNEQFF TRBV6-2/TRBV6-3 NA NA
CASSPDQGKYYEQYF TRBV28 many NA
CASSLDRGELFF TRBV6-2/TRBV6-3 NA NA
CSARRTSGNYNEQFF TRBV20-1 many TRBD2
CSAPKSTNYGYTF TRBV20-1 many NA